The sequence of this TCR beta chain was determined in a study of regulatory T cells in long-lasting Graves disease. This CDR3 spans 14 amino acids. The V end was cut by 5 bases, the J end by 8 bases, with 16 bases between. Sequencing libraries for TCR beta were prepared with iRepertoire HTBI primers and Arm-PCR of CDR3 regions. TCRdb re-called the multiplex PCR reads through MiXCR, storing one row per CDR3 protein. The top ten hold 22% of the sample, which has 300,000 to 450,000 distinct CDR3 sequences, 15% to 19% seen once. The time point: newly diagnosed GD, antithyroid drugs for less than 3 months. The TCR library was prepared using RNA isolated from PBMCs. EDTA tubes held roughly 8.1 milliliters of peripheral blood from each patient. This clonotype was found many times.

The V call is TRBV12-3 or TRBV12-4, the J call TRBJ1-3; D remains ambiguous. The sequence was obtained from a female donor with Graves disease. Sequencing used peripheral blood mononuclear cells (PBMCs), obtained at new diagnosis, from a patient treated with antithyroid drugs. The CDR3 bases are TGTGCCAGCAGTCCTGGACCCGGCGGGTACACCATATATTTT. Translating it yields CASSPGPGGYTIYF.